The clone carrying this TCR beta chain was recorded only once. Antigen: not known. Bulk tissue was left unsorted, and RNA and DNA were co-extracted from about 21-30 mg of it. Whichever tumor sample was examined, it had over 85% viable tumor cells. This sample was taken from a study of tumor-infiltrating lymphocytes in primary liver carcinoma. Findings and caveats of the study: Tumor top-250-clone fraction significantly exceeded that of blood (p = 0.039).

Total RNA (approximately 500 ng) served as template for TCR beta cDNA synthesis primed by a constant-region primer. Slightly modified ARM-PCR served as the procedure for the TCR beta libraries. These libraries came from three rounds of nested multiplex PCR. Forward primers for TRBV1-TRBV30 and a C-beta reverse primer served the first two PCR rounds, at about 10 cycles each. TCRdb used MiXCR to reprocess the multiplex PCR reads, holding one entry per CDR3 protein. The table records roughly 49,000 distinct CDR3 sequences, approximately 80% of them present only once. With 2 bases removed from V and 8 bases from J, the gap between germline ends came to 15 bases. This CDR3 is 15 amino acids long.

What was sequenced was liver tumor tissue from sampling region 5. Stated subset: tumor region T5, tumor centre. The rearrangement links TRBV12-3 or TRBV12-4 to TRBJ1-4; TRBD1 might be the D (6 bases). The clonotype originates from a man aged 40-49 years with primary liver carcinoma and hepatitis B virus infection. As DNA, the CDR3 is TGTGCCAGCAGTTTAAGGGGGGCGCTGCGGGAAAAACTGTTTTTT. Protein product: CASSLRGALREKLFF.